The present TCR beta chain was sequenced within a study of blood T cells in healthy people across ages. A second roughly 6 to 11 cycle PCR used barcoded and J-beta primers. Via MiXCR, TCRdb re-called the 5' RACE reads, giving one row per CDR3 protein. The sample has hundreds of thousands of distinct CDR3 sequences; roughly 32% are singletons. This clonotype came up many times. The clonotype was recovered from a woman older than 75 in good health. Sequenced input: blood.

CDR3 sequence: CASSHPGTGGNIQYF. CDR3 DNA sequence: TGTGCCAGCAGCCATCCCGGGACAGGGGGAAACATTCAGTACTTC. This rearrangement joins TRBV4-2 to TRBJ2-4, with 11 positions matching TRBD1. Germline V gene lookup returns CDR1 LGHNA and CDR2 YNFKEQ. The CDR3 is 15 amino acids. After removal of 3 bases from V and 6 bases from J, the junction contained 4 bases not matched to a gene.